One T cell receptor (beta chain) is described in this entry. Its antigen remains unknown. The sample originates from a study of cytomegalovirus exposure and HLA in healthy donors. Germline V gives CDR1 SGHRS, CDR2 YFSETQ. The V and J ends lost 1 base and 5 bases respectively, with 7 bases between them. The CDR3 spans 13 residues. Both 60 Vbeta primers and 13 Jbeta primers went into the PCR. Clones were sequenced by immunoSEQ multiplex PCR, and TCRdb holds only the in-frame ones, with some missing. The sample has about 92,000 clones; about two thirds are singletons. Findings of the study overall: A later analysis found common viral pathogens apparently linked to several of the most significant clusters. Earlier findings revealed that most TCR beta V segments proved productive either about 90% or about 30% of the time.

This rearrangement joins TRBV5-1 to TRBJ2-1, with D perhaps TRBD2 (5 bases). The receptor was derived from a man aged 50-60 years in good health and CMV-seronegative. Source material: PBMCs. CDR3 DNA sequence: TGCGCCAGCAGCTTGCGGCGGGACAATGAGCAGTTCTTC. As protein: CASSLRRDNEQFF.